Following are 25 T cell receptor beta chains from one sample sequenced in a study of cytomegalovirus exposure and HLA in healthy donors. Primers for the PCR totalled 60 Vbeta and 13 Jbeta. TCRdb's table, derived via immunoSEQ multiplex PCR, lists solely in-frame clones and lacks some. Among roughly 140,000 clones listed, about three fifths were seen once. Sequencing was performed on PBMCs. The receptors here all came from a woman aged 55-70 years in good health and CMV-seropositive.

The chain couples TRBV5-1 to TRBJ2-1; 8 bases map to TRBD1. V dropped 0 bases and J dropped 7; count of bases not matched to a gene: 6. There are 15 residues in the CDR3. The V gene's germline CDR1 is SGHRS and CDR2 YFSETQ. In DNA form, the CDR3 reads TGCGCCAGCAGCTTGGCCCCAGGGGGCCTGAATGAGCAGTTCTTC. Translation: CASSLAPGGLNEQFF.

This chain joins TRBV11-2 and TRBJ1-4; D remains ambiguous. Germline V lookup: CDR1 SGHAT, CDR2 FQNNGV. This CDR3 contains 17 residues. V lost 0 bases and J lost 5, with 16 bases in between. CDR3 in amino acids: CASSLDSPAVPNEKLFF. The DNA of the CDR3 is TGTGCCAGCAGCTTAGATAGCCCCGCAGTGCCGAATGAAAAACTGTTTTTT.

This chain joins TRBV5-1 and TRBJ2-3, with D possibly matching TRBD2 (5 bases). Germline CDR1 reads SGHRS; CDR2 reads YFSETQ. CDR3 size: 13 residues. Trimming took 0 bases from V and 4 from J, leaving 6 bases between them. The CDR3 DNA reads as TGCGCCAGCAGCTTGGCCGGGGCAGATACGCAGTATTTT. This translates into CASSLAGADTQYF.

This chain links TRBV28 with TRBJ1-4, with 8 bases fitting TRBD1. Germline V gene sequence: CDR1 MDHEN, CDR2 SYDVKM. The CDR3 has 15 amino acids. The V segment lost 2 bases and the J segment 7 bases; nucleotides outside the gene matches: 6. In DNA, the CDR3 is TGTGCCAGCAGTTTAAACAGGGGGATTGGTGAAAAACTGTTTTTT. Residues: CASSLNRGIGEKLFF.

V is TRBV9 and J is TRBJ1-2; 8 bases map to TRBD1. With V trimmed by 3 bases and J by 4 bases, 2 bases remained unmatched. Germline V lookup: CDR1 SGDLS, CDR2 YYNGEE. The CDR3 consists of 13 residues. CDR3 residues: CASSGQGSYGYTF. The CDR3 DNA is TGTGCCAGCAGCGGACAGGGGAGCTATGGCTACACCTTC.

This clone was observed a handful of times. The rearrangement joins TRBV10-2 to TRBJ2-1; TRBD2 aligns across 11 bases. CDR1 and CDR2 from the germline V gene are WSHSY and SAAADI. V shed 8 bases and J 9 bases; nucleotides not matched to a gene: 9. CDR3 length: 14 residues. In DNA form, the CDR3 reads TGCGCCAGCGGAACTAGCGGGAGTGGGGGTGAGCAGTTCTTC. It translates to CASGTSGSGGEQFF.

This rearrangement joins TRBV5-1 to TRBJ1-2, with TRBD1 matching 9 bases. Germline V CDR1 and CDR2: SGHRS, YFSETQ. CDR3 length: 15 residues. Trimming cost V 3 bases and J 7 bases; bases outside gene matches: 10. CDR3 bases: TGCGCCAGCAGCTCCACCGGGACAGGGAAGATTGGCTACACCTTC. It encodes CASSSTGTGKIGYTF.

This clone was observed once. The V gene is TRBV5-1, the J gene TRBJ1-4, with D maybe TRBD1 (6 bases). Between the trimmed V and J ends, which lost 0 bases and 7 bases, there was a span of 10 bases. The CDR3 loop spans 14 amino acids. Germline V gene lookup returns CDR1 SGHRS and CDR2 YFSETQ. The CDR3, as DNA: TGCGCCAGCAGCTTGGACAGGGTTGGTGAAAAACTGTTTTTT. Translation gives CASSLDRVGEKLFF.

This chain joins TRBV2 and TRBJ2-1, with 10 positions matching TRBD2. This CDR3 has 14 amino acids. Per the germline V gene, CDR1 is SNHLY and CDR2 is FYNNEI. J was trimmed by 4 bases and V by 5 bases; bases with no gene match: 2. In DNA form, the CDR3 reads TGTGCCAGCAGTCCTAGCGGGAGTTACAATGAGCAGTTCTTC. Its translation is CASSPSGSYNEQFF.

Comments on this clone: Other nucleotide sequences from this sample produce the same CDR3. This chain uses TRBV27 with TRBJ2-7, with a possible D match to TRBD2 (5 bases). The CDR3 length is 13 residues. Germline V gene data show CDR1 as MNHEY and CDR2 as SMNVEV (reference sequence). V shed 2 bases and J shed 1 base, with 6 bases lying between them. CDR3: CASSLGLSYEQYF. CDR3 DNA sequence: TGTGCCAGCAGTTTAGGACTTTCCTACGAGCAGTACTTC.

The CDR3 here is CASSLASTPSTDTQYF. The CDR3 DNA reads as TGTGCCAGCAGCTTAGCGTCGACACCTAGCACAGATACGCAGTATTTT. The chain links TRBV11-3 to TRBJ2-3; no reliable D call. The CDR3 covers 16 residues. The germline V and J ends were trimmed by 1 base and 0 bases, with 11 bases remaining between them. Germline V gene lookup returns CDR1 SGHNT and CDR2 YENEEA.

The chain recombines TRBV27 with TRBJ1-5; tentatively, D is TRBD1 (6 bases). Germline V lookup: CDR1 MNHEY, CDR2 SMNVEV (reference sequence). V dropped 10 bases and J dropped 0 bases, with 16 bases sitting between them. The CDR3 has 15 residues. The CDR3 nucleotides read TGTGCCACCACGGACAGTCCTCTTAGCAATCAGCCCCAGCATTTT. Translating gives CATTDSPLSNQPQHF.

This clone was detected only a few times. The V call is TRBV12-2, the J call TRBJ2-1; TRBD2 was called by the table and not checked on the DNA. TRBV12-2 counts as a pseudogene. The CDR3 spans 15 residues. The DNA for the CDR3 is TGTGCAAGTCGCCCCTTCTTTAATCCTTACAATGAGCAGTTCTTC. It codes for CASRPFFNPYNEQFF.

The rearrangement uses TRBV7-8 and TRBJ2-4; 11 bases are shared with TRBD1. V shed 2 bases and J 1 base; nucleotides not matched to a gene: 16. There are 21 residues in the CDR3. Germline CDR1 and CDR2: SGHVS and FQNEAQ. This CDR3 reads CASSLSLRSSGQGDAKNIQYF. Here the CDR3 DNA reads TGTGCCAGCAGCTTATCCCTAAGGTCGTCGGGACAGGGGGATGCCAAAAACATTCAGTACTTC.

The chain links TRBV29-1 to TRBJ2-5, with 13 bases fitting TRBD2. V shed 7 bases, J shed 5 bases, and the junction held 7 bases outside the gene matches. The CDR3 runs to 14 residues. The V gene's germline CDR1 is SQVTM and CDR2 ANQGSEA. CDR3 nucleotides: TGCAGCGACCGGACTAGCGGGAGTGGGGAGACCCAGTACTTC. Translating it yields CSDRTSGSGETQYF.

The gene calls are TRBV19 and TRBJ2-1, with TRBD2 as a possible D gene (5 bases). The CDR3 has 15 amino acids. V dropped 5 bases and J dropped 4 bases, with 15 bases sitting between them. Germline V lookup: CDR1 LNHDA, CDR2 SQIVND (reference sequence). The CDR3 loop reads CASSPEPSNYNEQFF. Written as DNA, the CDR3 is TGTGCCAGTAGTCCAGAGCCTAGCAATTACAATGAGCAGTTCTTC.

This clone was observed a handful of times. The V call is TRBV21-1, the J call TRBJ1-5; TRBD1, the table's D call, was not compared with the DNA. TRBV21-1 has pseudogene status. The CDR3 is 21 amino acids. CDR3 coding DNA: TGTGCCAGCAGCAAAGCCTTTCTGTGGGGCAGTACTTCATATAGCAATCAGCCCCAGCATTTT. As protein: CASSKAFLWGSTSYSNQPQHF.

The chain combines TRBV6-6 with TRBJ2-5, with D possibly being TRBD1 (5 bases). Germline values: CDR1 MNHNY, CDR2 SVGAGI (reference sequence). V was cut by 7 bases and J by 5 bases, with 17 bases left in between. The CDR3 contains 14 residues. Here the CDR3 reads CASTPTGAAETQYF. The CDR3 coding sequence is TGTGCCAGCACCCCGACTGGGGCCGCGGAGACCCAGTACTTC.

This clone was recorded only once. The chain uses TRBV19 and TRBJ2-1; 16 bases fit TRBD2. CDR1 is LNHDA, CDR2 SQIVND, per germline (reference sequence). The CDR3 length is 18 residues. The J segment lost 4 bases and the V segment lost 7 bases, leaving 10 bases of the junction unmatched. This CDR3 is CASTQPGTSGRVYNEQFF. CDR3 DNA sequence: TGTGCCAGTACCCAACCCGGGACTAGCGGGAGGGTATACAATGAGCAGTTCTTC.

The CDR3 DNA follows: TGTGCCAGCAGCCTGGAGGTACTGAGAGATACGCAGTATTTT. Its protein product is CASSLEVLRDTQYF. The chain uses TRBV7-9 and TRBJ2-3, with D maybe TRBD2 (5 bases). Trimming left V 5 bases short and J 5 bases short, with 14 bases between. Germline V CDR1 and CDR2: SEHNR, FQNEAQ (reference sequence). There are 14 residues in the CDR3.

The V call is TRBV28, the J call TRBJ1-1; D might be TRBD1 (5 bases). The CDR3 is 13 amino acids. V was trimmed by 4 bases and J by 6 bases, leaving 12 bases between them. The germline CDR1 and CDR2 sequences are MDHEN and SYDVKM. The CDR3 protein is CASSYGGLAEAFF. As DNA, the CDR3 is TGTGCCAGCAGTTATGGGGGGTTGGCTGAAGCTTTCTTT.

The gene calls are TRBV21-1 and TRBJ2-7; the table names TRBD2, a call not compared with the DNA. TRBV21-1 is reported as a pseudogene. The CDR3 contains 14 residues. CDR3 protein: CASSKSESPGEQYF. In DNA form, the CDR3 reads TGTGCCAGCAGCAAATCGGAGTCTCCCGGCGAGCAGTACTTC.

The V call is TRBV7-8, the J call TRBJ2-2; TRBD2 agrees at 8 bases. J lost 0 bases, V lost 1 base, and 4 bases had no gene match. CDR3 length: 17 residues. The germline gives CDR1 SGHVS, CDR2 FQNEAQ. In DNA form, the CDR3 reads TGTGCCAGCAGCTTAGGTGGGGGACTAGCGAACACCGGGGAGCTGTTTTTT. Amino acids: CASSLGGGLANTGELFF.

The chain joins TRBV5-5 to TRBJ1-1, with a possible D match to TRBD1 (6 bases). The V end was cut by 2 bases, the J end by 2 bases, with 13 bases between. Germline V lookup: CDR1 SGHKS, CDR2 YYEKEE (reference sequence). The CDR3 loop spans 15 amino acids. The DNA of the CDR3 is TGTGCCAGCAGCTTCTCGGGACACCCAAACACTGAAGCTTTCTTT. This encodes CASSFSGHPNTEAFF.

The genes are TRBV5-6 and TRBJ2-5; 9 bases map to TRBD2. CDR1 and CDR2 (germline): SGHDT, YYEEEE. After removal of 4 bases from V and 1 base from J, the junction contained 11 bases not matched to a gene. The CDR3 is made up of 17 amino acids. The CDR3 loop reads CASSPPGMTSGQETQYF. CDR3 bases: TGTGCCAGCAGCCCTCCCGGAATGACTAGCGGCCAAGAGACCCAGTACTTC.